Presented here are 32 T cell receptor beta chains from one specimen sequenced in a study of blood T cell repertoires in COVID-19. TCRdb's copy holds only in-frame clones and misses some; the assay was immunoSEQ multiplex PCR. The sample records about 260,000 clones, approximately 86% being singletons. Source material: peripheral blood. Receptor source: a man aged 40-55 years who had recovered from COVID-19.

The CDR3, as DNA: TGTGCCAGCGGTAAGGGGTTCGACTATGGCTACACCTTC. This translates into CASGKGFDYGYTF. J is TRBJ1-2 and V is TRBV5-6; D might be TRBD1 (5 bases). V gave up 7 bases and J gave up 3 bases, with 13 bases separating them. The CDR3 is 13 residues long. Germline CDR1 SGHDT, CDR2 YYEEEE.

This clone was detected only a few times. The CDR3 spells CASKVPGESGNTIYF. The CDR3 bases are TGCGCCAGCAAGGTCCCAGGTGAATCTGGAAACACCATATATTTT. This sequence joins TRBV10-1 and TRBJ1-3; no reliable D call. The CDR3 has 15 amino acids. CDR1 and CDR2 (germline): WNHNN, SYGVQD (reference sequence). V was pared by 7 bases and J by 1 base, with 14 bases between.

J is TRBJ1-2 and V is TRBV5-4; D remains ambiguous. The CDR3 contains 14 residues. Trimming pared 0 bases from V and 8 bases from J, leaving 14 bases between. The germline V gene has CDR1 SGHNT and CDR2 YYREEE (reference sequence). The CDR3 reads CASSLALAGGGYTF. CDR3 nucleotide sequence: TGTGCCAGCAGCTTGGCTCTGGCGGGAGGAGGCTACACCTTC.

With regard to this clone: The sample holds other DNA sequences that translate to the same CDR3. This chain joins TRBV6-5 and TRBJ1-2, with 9 nucleotides matching TRBD1. The J segment lost 3 bases and the V segment lost 6 bases, leaving 2 bases of the junction unmatched. The CDR3 consists of 13 residues. Germline assignment: CDR1 MNHEY and CDR2 SVGAGI. The CDR3 here is CASRRTGDYGYTF. CDR3 in DNA: TGTGCCAGCAGACGGACAGGGGACTATGGCTACACCTTC.

The chain has TRBV6-5 and TRBJ2-3, with 8 positions matching TRBD1. Germline V gene data show CDR1 as MNHEY and CDR2 as SVGAGI. V trimming: 0 bases; J trimming: 5 bases; junction bases outside the gene matches: 1. The CDR3 consists of 14 residues. The DNA for the CDR3 is TGTGCCAGCAGTTACTCGACAGGGGAAGATACGCAGTATTTT. Its protein is CASSYSTGEDTQYF.

This rearrangement joins TRBV7-2 to TRBJ2-5, with 7 bases fitting TRBD2. The CDR3 runs 15 residues. V shed 1 base and J 1 base; nucleotides not matched to a gene: 3. In germline, CDR1 is SGHTA, CDR2 FQGNSA. DNA of the CDR3: TGTGCCAGCAGCTTAGAGTCGGGGGGCCAAGAGACCCAGTACTTC. Protein product: CASSLESGGQETQYF.

The genes are TRBV30 and TRBJ2-7; 9 nucleotides match TRBD1. The ends lost 7 bases at V and 4 bases at J; junction bases unmatched: 5. CDR1 GTSNPN and CDR2 SVGIG come from the germline V gene (reference sequence). This CDR3 is 12 amino acids long. CDR3 DNA sequence: TGTGCCTCCGGACAGGGGTCGTACGAGCAGTACTTC. Protein product: CASGQGSYEQYF.

The chain combines TRBV28 with TRBJ1-5; D is uncertain. This CDR3 is built from 15 residues. Germline V lookup: CDR1 MDHEN, CDR2 SYDVKM. Trimming left V 3 bases short and J 0 bases short, with 9 bases between. The CDR3 sequence: CASSFRQISNQPQHF. DNA of the CDR3: TGTGCCAGCAGTTTCAGGCAGATTAGCAATCAGCCCCAGCATTTT.

This rearrangement joins TRBV6-5 to TRBJ1-3, with a weak D call TRBD1 (6 bases). The CDR3 has 15 amino acids. Germline-derived CDR1 and CDR2 are MNHEY and SVGAGI. The germline V and J ends were trimmed by 6 bases and 0 bases, with 12 bases remaining between them. In DNA, the CDR3 is TGTGCCAGCAGCATAGGACAGTACTCTGGAAACACCATATATTTT. Its protein is CASSIGQYSGNTIYF.

This chain joins TRBV5-1 and TRBJ2-7; D is possibly TRBD1 (6 bases). CDR3 size: 14 residues. The ends were cut back, 2 bases at V and 4 bases at J, with 13 bases in the middle. Per germline, CDR1 SGHRS and CDR2 YFSETQ. DNA for the CDR3: TGCGCCAGCAGCTTTTCAGGGGAGTCGTACGAGCAGTACTTC. This sequence encodes CASSFSGESYEQYF.

The gene calls are TRBV7-8 and TRBJ1-1; D is perhaps TRBD1 (6 bases). CDR3 length: 14 residues. Trimming took 7 bases from V and 6 from J, leaving 18 bases between them. CDR1 and CDR2 (germline): SGHVS, FQNEAQ. CDR3 bases: TGTGCCAGCACCCCTTACGTAGGGGGTTCTGAAGCTTTCTTT. This gives the protein CASTPYVGGSEAFF.

J is TRBJ1-6 and V is TRBV30; maybe TRBD1 (5 bases). V lost 8 bases and J lost 6, with 20 bases in between. The CDR3 has 15 residues. Per the germline V gene, CDR1 is GTSNPN and CDR2 is SVGIG (reference sequence). Here the CDR3 reads CARRDSPTGNSPLHF. The DNA of the CDR3 is TGTGCCCGACGGGACTCCCCAACGGGTAATTCACCCCTCCACTTT.

The V and J genes are TRBV6-5 and TRBJ1-4, with 8 bases identical to TRBD1. The CDR3 totals 12 residues. Germline V gene sequence: CDR1 MNHEY, CDR2 SVGAGI. With V trimmed by 5 bases and J by 10 bases, 3 bases remained unmatched. The CDR3 DNA sequence: TGTGCCAGCAGTAAACAGGGGGGAAAACTGTTTTTT. It encodes CASSKQGGKLFF.

This clone was seen more than once but under ten times. At one end, the junction sequence differs from germline, possibly due to a read error. The chain has TRBV7-9 and TRBJ2-2, with D possibly TRBD2 on 5 matching bases. The CDR3 runs to 14 residues. Germline lookup yields CDR1 SEHNR and CDR2 FQNEAQ (reference sequence). The CDR3 bases are TGTGCCAGCAGCATAGCCGCGGGCACCGGGGAGCTGTTTTTT. Translation gives CASSIAAGTGELFF.

The CDR3 loop reads CASSSGKETQYF. The CDR3 DNA reads TGTGCCAGCAGTTCGGGTAAAGAGACCCAGTACTTC. V gene TRBV12-3 or TRBV12-4 combines with J gene TRBJ2-5; D ambiguous. The CDR3 length is 12 residues. Trimming stripped 4 bases from V and 3 bases from J, with 6 bases between.

This chain joins TRBV5-4 and TRBJ2-1, with TRBD2 identical over 9 bases. Per germline, CDR1 SGHNT and CDR2 YYREEE (reference sequence). V was pared by 0 bases and J by 7 bases, with 11 bases of the junction left unmatched. There are 17 residues in the CDR3. The CDR3 DNA follows: TGTGCCAGCAGCTTGGGGTGGTCGAGCGGGGGGCGGAATGAGCAGTTCTTC. Its translation is CASSLGWSSGGRNEQFF.

This clone is a singleton in its sample. The chain is built from TRBV5-1 and TRBJ2-7; possible D gene TRBD1, 6 bases. This CDR3 has 13 amino acids. Per germline, CDR1 SGHRS and CDR2 YFSETQ. Trimming took off 4 bases at V and 6 bases at J, with 14 bases between the two ends. DNA of the CDR3: TGCGCCAGCAGCCCAGGGGCCCCGAGCGAGCAGTACTTC. It is translated as CASSPGAPSEQYF.

This rearrangement joins TRBV9 to TRBJ2-1, with D hard to call. The CDR3 loop spans 17 amino acids. The germline V gene has CDR1 SGDLS and CDR2 YYNGEE. Trimming shortened V by 0 bases and J by 0 bases, and 13 bases separated the two germline ends. Written as DNA, the CDR3 is TGTGCCAGCAGCGTAGGACTTGCCCTTAGCTCCTACAATGAGCAGTTCTTC. It encodes CASSVGLALSSYNEQFF.

The chain carries TRBV21-1 and TRBJ2-1; the DNA was not used to check the table's D call, TRBD1. TRBV21-1 is given as a pseudogene. This CDR3 region has 15 residues. This CDR3 is CASGQRGSSYNEQFF. DNA of the CDR3: TGTGCCAGCGGACAAAGGGGGAGCTCCTACAATGAGCAGTTCTTC.

This chain links TRBV5-1 with TRBJ2-2; unclear D gene. The CDR3 spans 16 residues. V was clipped by 0 bases and J by 2 bases, with 11 bases between them. The germline V gene encodes CDR1 SGHRS and CDR2 YFSETQ. The CDR3: CASSLVFGENTGELFF. As DNA, the CDR3 is TGCGCCAGCAGCTTGGTTTTCGGAGAAAACACCGGGGAGCTGTTTTTT.

This clone was seen just once. V usage is TRBV7-8 and J usage is TRBJ1-5; 9 nucleotides align to TRBD1. CDR1 SGHVS and CDR2 FQNEAQ come from the germline V gene. V lost 5 bases and J lost 10; bases outside the gene matches: 9. The CDR3 covers 14 residues. The DNA of the CDR3 is TGTGCCAGCAGCCCCGGGACAGGGCGCGTTCCCCAGCATTTT. As protein: CASSPGTGRVPQHF. The full variable domain, rest sourced from reference TRBV7-8 and TRBJ1-5, is GAGVSQSPRYKVAKRGQDVALRCDPISGHVSLFWYQQALGQGPEFLTYFQNEAQLDKSGLPSDRFFAERPEGSVSTLKIQRTQQEDSAVYLCASSPGTGRVPQHFGDGTRLSIL.

The rearrangement joins TRBV2 to TRBJ2-5; TRBD1 aligns across 9 bases. Germline V gene data show CDR1 as SNHLY and CDR2 as FYNNEI. The V gene end was trimmed by 4 bases and the J gene end by 5 bases; junction bases not matched to a gene: 5. The CDR3 contains 14 residues. CDR3 amino acids: CASSVDRGGETQYF. The CDR3 nucleotides read TGTGCCAGCAGTGTCGACAGGGGGGGGGAGACCCAGTACTTC.

The chain is built from TRBV5-8 and TRBJ1-3; D not certain. Trimming removed 0 bases at V and 0 bases at J, with 7 bases between. Germline V lookup: CDR1 SGHTS, CDR2 YDEGEE. CDR3 length: 15 residues. The CDR3 bases are TGTGCCAGCAGCTTGGTGGGCCGCTCTGGAAACACCATATATTTT. Amino acids: CASSLVGRSGNTIYF.

The V and J genes are TRBV9 and TRBJ1-5; no reliable D call. CDR3 length equals 13 residues. V was pared by 0 bases and J by 9 bases, with 10 bases between. Germline assignment: CDR1 SGDLS and CDR2 YYNGEE. CDR3 bases: TGTGCCAGCAGCGTAGCTACCGGAGGGCCCCAGCATTTT. This translates into CASSVATGGPQHF.

The chain links TRBV11-3 to TRBJ1-1, with 7 bases that match TRBD1. This CDR3 is 16 amino acids long. The germline V gene has CDR1 SGHNT and CDR2 YENEEA. V shed 8 bases and J 4 bases; nucleotides not matched to a gene: 16. CDR3 sequence reads: CASPRRDRKRSTEAFF. In DNA, the CDR3 is TGTGCCAGCCCCAGACGGGACAGAAAAAGGAGCACTGAAGCTTTCTTT. Based on the CDR3 plus reference TRBV11-3 and TRBJ1-1, the full variable domain is EAGVVQSPRYKIIEKKQPVAFWCNPISGHNTLYWYLQNLGQGPELLIRYENEEAVDDSQLPKDRFSAERLKGVDSTLKIQPAELGDSAVYLCASPRRDRKRSTEAFFGQGTRLTVV.

V usage is TRBV27 and J usage is TRBJ2-7; a weak D match, TRBD1 (5 bases). The CDR3 is 16 residues long. The germline V gene encodes CDR1 MNHEY and CDR2 SMNVEV (reference sequence). Trimming removed 4 bases from V and 0 bases from J, with 16 bases in between. The CDR3: CASSSPGQQNSYEQYF. The CDR3, as DNA: TGTGCCAGCAGTTCCCCCGGACAACAGAACTCCTACGAGCAGTACTTC.

This chain uses TRBV30 with TRBJ1-4, with 7 bases identical to TRBD1. Germline-derived CDR1 and CDR2 are GTSNPN and SVGIG (reference sequence). Germline trimming cut 4 bases from V and 3 bases from J; bases unmatched to any gene: 2. The CDR3 runs to 13 residues. CDR3 in amino acids: CAWKTGSNEKLFF. The CDR3 DNA sequence: TGTGCCTGGAAGACAGGGTCTAATGAAAAACTGTTTTTT. The variable domain in full, with the rest retrieved from reference TRBV30 and TRBJ1-4, is SQTIHQWPATLVQPVGSPLSLECTVEGTSNPNLYWYRQAAGRGLQLLFYSVGIGQISSEVPQNLSASRPQDRQFILSSKKLLLSDSGFYLCAWKTGSNEKLFFGSGTQLSVL.

This chain joins TRBV20-1 and TRBJ1-4; a weak D match, TRBD1 (6 bases). Looked up from germline, CDR1 is DFQATT and CDR2 is SNEGSKA (reference sequence). The ends were cut back, 3 bases at V and 4 bases at J, with 12 bases in the middle. The length of the CDR3 is 14 residues. In DNA, the CDR3 is TGCAGTGCTAGTGTGTGGGACATTAATGAAAAACTGTTTTTT. This gives the protein CSASVWDINEKLFF.

The chain uses TRBV2 and TRBJ2-3; 10 bases align to TRBD2. Unmatched junction bases numbered 8, after V lost 10 bases and J lost 1 base. Germline CDR1 is SNHLY and CDR2 is FYNNEI. CDR3 length: 15 amino acids. The chain's CDR3 is CAIPSGRDGTDTQYF. CDR3 in DNA: TGTGCCATCCCAAGCGGGAGGGATGGCACAGATACGCAGTATTTT.

This clone was detected only a few times. The same CDR3 arises from other DNA sequences in this sample as well. This chain uses TRBV5-1 with TRBJ1-3; D gene unclear. The V end lost 0 bases, the J end lost 4 bases, and 11 bases lay between the germline ends. The germline gives CDR1 SGHRS, CDR2 YFSETQ. This CDR3 spans 15 amino acids. This CDR3 reads CASSLAGGSGNTIYF. CDR3 nucleotide sequence: TGCGCCAGCAGCTTGGCCGGAGGGTCAGGAAACACCATATATTTT.

This chain's CDR3 is CASSGAENTGELFF. CDR3 DNA: TGTGCCAGTAGTGGGGCCGAGAACACCGGGGAGCTGTTTTTT. This sequence joins TRBV19 and TRBJ2-2, with D possibly TRBD1 on 5 matching bases. The CDR3 is 14 amino acids. The V end was cut by 5 bases, the J end by 1 base, with 8 bases between. The germline gives CDR1 LNHDA, CDR2 SQIVND (reference sequence).

The chain recombines TRBV5-1 with TRBJ2-7, with TRBD2 matching 7 bases. Germline lookup yields CDR1 SGHRS and CDR2 YFSETQ. After removal of 4 bases from V and 9 bases from J, the junction contained 13 bases not matched to a gene. The CDR3 has 14 residues. In DNA form, the CDR3 reads TGCGCCAGCAGCCCGCTTGGGGGAGGGGCCGTGCAGTACTTC. This gives the protein CASSPLGGGAVQYF.